The T cell receptor (beta chain) under discussion was sequenced for a study of T cell changes during pregnancy in multiple sclerosis. Profiling relied on immunoSEQ multiplex PCR, and the TCRdb table lists in-frame clones only, not all of them. The sample records fewer than 130,000 clones, about nine tenths being singletons. V was pared by 0 bases and J by 7 bases, with 1 base of the junction left unmatched. The CDR3 is 15 residues long. In germline, CDR1 is LNHNV, CDR2 YYDKDF (reference sequence). This clone was recorded only once. The specimen was peripheral blood, collected after pregnancy. The genes are TRBV15 and TRBJ2-1; 12 bases match TRBD2. The sequence derives from a female donor with multiple sclerosis, enrolled in a pregnancy study. Written as DNA, the CDR3 is TGTGCCACCAGCAGAGAACTAGCGGGGGGAAATGAGCAGTTCTTC. The encoded protein is CATSRELAGGNEQFF.